These T cell receptor beta chains were read from a single sample in a study of shared T cell receptors in the human thymus. TCRdb keeps only in-frame clones here, not all; method: immunoSEQ multiplex PCR. The sample yields 720,000 or so clones, 70% to 90% seen once. This same sample was also part of a study on human thymus T cells.

Material: thymocytes. Every receptor here comes from a girl less than two years old with a congenital heart defect. Each CDR3 is given with its conserved first and last residue. A D gene is named only where the DNA matches it firmly. Clone size appears in some rows only: once, few, many, or a class for an expanded clone.

clone_size: -; j_call: TRBJ1-6; d_call: -; v_call: TRBV7-6; cdr3_aa: CASSLAQGNSPLHF; cdr3_nt: TGTGCCAGCAGCTTAGCGCAGGGTAATTCACCCCTCCACTTT
clone_size: -; j_call: TRBJ1-6; d_call: TRBD1; v_call: TRBV25-1; cdr3_aa: CASSAGTVASGSPLHF; cdr3_nt: TGTGCCAGCAGTGCCGGGACAGTGGCTTCTGGATCACCCCTCCACTTT
clone_size: once; j_call: TRBJ2-1; d_call: TRBD2; v_call: TRBV29-1; cdr3_aa: CSVPNGTSGGNSPFLEQFF; cdr3_nt: TGCAGCGTTCCCAACGGGACTAGCGGGGGGAATAGCCCCTTTTTGGAGCAGTTCTTC
clone_size: -; j_call: TRBJ2-1; d_call: TRBD2; v_call: TRBV4-1; cdr3_aa: CASSPQSGLAGRDEQFF; cdr3_nt: TGCGCCAGCAGCCCGCAATCTGGCCTAGCGGGGAGGGATGAGCAGTTCTTC
clone_size: -; j_call: TRBJ1-1; d_call: TRBD1; v_call: TRBV6-1; cdr3_aa: CASSATGRTGAKAFF; cdr3_nt: TGTGCCAGCAGTGCGACAGGGCGGACAGGAGCAAAAGCTTTCTTT
clone_size: -; j_call: TRBJ2-7; d_call: TRBD1; v_call: TRBV2; cdr3_aa: CASSWTGVSYEQYF; cdr3_nt: TGTGCCAGCTCCTGGACAGGGGTCTCCTACGAGCAGTACTTC
clone_size: -; j_call: TRBJ2-5; d_call: TRBD1; v_call: TRBV9; cdr3_aa: CATSTGVRSGETQYF; cdr3_nt: TGTGCCACCTCGACAGGGGTACGGTCGGGCGAGACCCAGTACTTC
clone_size: -; j_call: TRBJ2-1; d_call: TRBD2; v_call: TRBV19; cdr3_aa: CASSPGSGGADEQFF; cdr3_nt: TGTGCCAGTAGCCCAGGTAGCGGGGGGGCTGATGAGCAGTTCTTC
clone_size: -; j_call: TRBJ1-6; d_call: -; v_call: TRBV11-2; cdr3_aa: CASSLAPGDSPLHF; cdr3_nt: TGTGCCAGCAGCTTAGCGCCGGGGGATTCACCCCTCCACTTT
clone_size: -; j_call: TRBJ1-1; d_call: TRBD1; v_call: TRBV4-3; cdr3_aa: CASSPAHDRGTMNTEAFF; cdr3_nt: TGCGCCAGCAGCCCGGCCCACGACAGGGGGACCATGAACACTGAAGCTTTCTTT
clone_size: -; j_call: TRBJ2-2; d_call: TRBD2; v_call: TRBV5-1; cdr3_aa: CASSLGTTTSGGPNTGELFF; cdr3_nt: TGCGCCAGCAGCTTGGGGACAACGACTAGCGGGGGGCCGAACACCGGGGAGCTGTTTTTT
clone_size: -; j_call: TRBJ1-5; d_call: TRBD1; v_call: TRBV27; cdr3_aa: CASSPDRGRNQPQHF; cdr3_nt: TGTGCCAGCAGTCCCGACAGGGGGCGGAATCAGCCCCAGCATTTT
clone_size: -; j_call: TRBJ1-2; d_call: -; v_call: TRBV9; cdr3_aa: CASSGGQKGYTF; cdr3_nt: TGTGCCAGCAGCGGAGGACAGAAAGGCTACACCTTC
clone_size: -; j_call: TRBJ1-1; d_call: -; v_call: TRBV4-2; cdr3_aa: CASSQEPEGTEAFF; cdr3_nt: TGTGCCAGCAGCCAAGAACCGGAGGGCACTGAAGCTTTCTTT
clone_size: -; j_call: TRBJ1-2; d_call: -; v_call: TRBV12-5; cdr3_aa: CATRPAGGGYGYTF; cdr3_nt: TGTGCTACCCGACCGGCGGGGGGTGGCTATGGCTACACCTTC
clone_size: -; j_call: TRBJ1-5; d_call: TRBD1; v_call: TRBV2; cdr3_aa: CASSRDRGDQPQHF; cdr3_nt: TGTGCCAGCAGCCGGGACAGGGGGGATCAGCCCCAGCATTTT
clone_size: -; j_call: TRBJ1-1; d_call: -; v_call: TRBV5-1; cdr3_aa: CASSLETPAQEAFF; cdr3_nt: TGCGCCAGCAGCTTGGAGACACCCGCTCAAGAAGCTTTCTTT
clone_size: -; j_call: TRBJ2-3; d_call: TRBD2; v_call: TRBV4-3; cdr3_aa: CASSQGKTSPSDTQYF; cdr3_nt: TGCGCCAGCAGCCAAGGGAAGACTAGCCCCTCGGATACGCAGTATTTT
clone_size: -; j_call: TRBJ2-2; d_call: -; v_call: TRBV6-5; cdr3_aa: CASNQGTGELFF; cdr3_nt: TGTGCCAGCAACCAGGGAACCGGGGAGCTGTTTTTT
clone_size: -; j_call: TRBJ1-3; d_call: -; v_call: TRBV9; cdr3_aa: CASSVRGGRGNTIYF; cdr3_nt: TGTGCCAGCAGCGTACGGGGAGGGAGGGGAAACACCATATATTTT
clone_size: -; j_call: TRBJ2-3; d_call: -; v_call: TRBV7-8; cdr3_aa: CASSAGTLQSTDTQYF; cdr3_nt: TGTGCCAGCAGCGCCGGGACTTTACAGAGCACAGATACGCAGTATTTT
clone_size: -; j_call: TRBJ1-3; d_call: -; v_call: TRBV12-5; cdr3_aa: CASGFVTETNSYEKFYPRNTIYF; cdr3_nt: TGTGCTAGTGGTTTTGTGACGGAGACTAATAGTTATGAAAAGTTCTATCCCCGGAACACCATATATTTT
clone_size: -; j_call: TRBJ1-1; d_call: TRBD1; v_call: TRBV5-1; cdr3_aa: CASSLASQGVINTEAFF; cdr3_nt: TGCGCCAGCAGCTTGGCCTCACAGGGGGTGATAAACACTGAAGCTTTCTTT
clone_size: -; j_call: TRBJ1-1; d_call: -; v_call: TRBV18; cdr3_aa: CASSPPWTRDAFF; cdr3_nt: TGTGCCAGCTCACCACCCTGGACAAGAGACGCTTTCTTT
clone_size: -; j_call: TRBJ2-1; d_call: TRBD1; v_call: TRBV2; cdr3_aa: CASPGQVSYNEQFF; cdr3_nt: TGTGCCAGCCCGGGACAGGTTTCCTACAATGAGCAGTTCTTC
clone_size: -; j_call: TRBJ1-3; d_call: -; v_call: TRBV15; cdr3_aa: CATSRVAGGNTIYF; cdr3_nt: TGTGCCACCAGCAGAGTCGCAGGGGGAAACACCATATATTTT
clone_size: -; j_call: TRBJ1-5; d_call: -; v_call: TRBV4-1; cdr3_aa: CASSQDTRRDQPQHF; cdr3_nt: TGCGCCAGCAGCCAAGATACGAGGAGGGATCAGCCCCAGCATTTT
clone_size: -; j_call: TRBJ2-1; d_call: -; v_call: TRBV29-1; cdr3_aa: CSVDQGRGWGYNEQFF; cdr3_nt: TGCAGCGTTGACCAGGGGAGGGGTTGGGGCTACAATGAGCAGTTCTTC
clone_size: -; j_call: TRBJ2-7; d_call: -; v_call: TRBV6-1; cdr3_aa: CATTTRDSTYEQYF; cdr3_nt: TGTGCCACCACGACCAGGGACTCTACCTACGAGCAGTACTTC
clone_size: -; j_call: TRBJ1-4; d_call: TRBD1; v_call: TRBV5-1; cdr3_aa: CASSLGPERQGARASEKLFF; cdr3_nt: TGCGCCAGCAGCTTGGGACCTGAACGGCAGGGGGCCCGAGCGAGTGAAAAACTGTTTTTT
clone_size: -; j_call: TRBJ1-1; d_call: TRBD1; v_call: TRBV5-1; cdr3_aa: CASNPTGPMNTEAFF; cdr3_nt: TGCGCCAGCAACCCGACAGGGCCAATGAACACTGAAGCTTTCTTT
clone_size: -; j_call: TRBJ1-2; d_call: -; v_call: TRBV6-4; cdr3_aa: CASNQSPGHGNYGYTF; cdr3_nt: TGTGCCAGCAACCAATCTCCGGGACACGGAAACTATGGCTACACCTTC
clone_size: -; j_call: TRBJ2-1; d_call: TRBD2; v_call: TRBV28; cdr3_aa: CASSDEIGTSDSSYNEQFF; cdr3_nt: TGTGCCAGCAGTGACGAAATCGGGACTAGCGACAGCTCCTACAATGAGCAGTTCTTC
clone_size: -; j_call: TRBJ1-4; d_call: -; v_call: TRBV19; cdr3_aa: CASSIDQGHPNEKLFF; cdr3_nt: TGTGCCAGTAGTATTGATCAGGGACACCCCAATGAAAAACTGTTTTTT
clone_size: -; j_call: TRBJ1-1; d_call: TRBD1; v_call: TRBV15; cdr3_aa: CATSRVGTVTEAFF; cdr3_nt: TGTGCCACCAGCAGAGTTGGGACAGTCACTGAAGCTTTCTTT
clone_size: -; j_call: TRBJ1-4; d_call: -; v_call: TRBV9; cdr3_aa: CASSVTGTFATNEKLFF; cdr3_nt: TGTGCCAGCAGCGTTACAGGGACCTTTGCAACTAATGAAAAACTGTTTTTT
clone_size: -; j_call: TRBJ1-1; d_call: TRBD1; v_call: TRBV9; cdr3_aa: CASSAPQGGDTEAFF; cdr3_nt: TGTGCCAGCAGCGCCCCACAGGGGGGGGACACTGAAGCTTTCTTT
clone_size: -; j_call: TRBJ2-7; d_call: -; v_call: TRBV21-1; cdr3_aa: CASSKWDRSSYEQYF; cdr3_nt: TGTGCCAGCAGCAAATGGGACAGGAGCTCCTACGAGCAGTACTTC
clone_size: -; j_call: TRBJ2-1; d_call: TRBD2; v_call: TRBV30; cdr3_aa: CAWRAREAGRNNEQFF; cdr3_nt: TGTGCCTGGAGGGCCCGGGAGGCGGGGAGAAACAATGAGCAGTTCTTC
clone_size: -; j_call: TRBJ2-7; d_call: -; v_call: TRBV27; cdr3_aa: CASSLSPGPPTRSEQYF; cdr3_nt: TGTGCCAGCAGTTTATCCCCGGGTCCCCCGACTAGAAGCGAGCAGTACTTC
clone_size: -; j_call: TRBJ1-2; d_call: TRBD1; v_call: TRBV6-1; cdr3_aa: CASSEPPPTRGLGYGYTF; cdr3_nt: TGTGCCAGCAGTGAACCTCCTCCCACGAGGGGGCTGGGGTATGGCTACACCTTC
clone_size: -; j_call: TRBJ1-4; d_call: -; v_call: TRBV5-1; cdr3_aa: CASSPLSDGNEKLFF; cdr3_nt: TGCGCCAGCAGCCCACTTTCTGACGGGAATGAAAAACTGTTTTTT
clone_size: -; j_call: TRBJ1-1; d_call: -; v_call: TRBV6-1; cdr3_aa: CASSEPRGGRNTEAFF; cdr3_nt: TGTGCCAGCAGTGAACCTCGGGGGGGGAGGAACACTGAAGCTTTCTTT
clone_size: -; j_call: TRBJ1-5; d_call: TRBD1; v_call: TRBV6-5; cdr3_aa: CASGTGVGQPQHF; cdr3_nt: TGTGCCAGCGGGACAGGGGTGGGCCAGCCCCAGCATTTT
clone_size: -; j_call: TRBJ2-3; d_call: -; v_call: TRBV7-8; cdr3_aa: CASSQDRDTQYF; cdr3_nt: TGTGCCAGCAGCCAGGACAGAGATACGCAGTATTTT
clone_size: -; j_call: TRBJ1-4; d_call: TRBD1; v_call: TRBV5-1; cdr3_aa: CASSLGTGTKKDEKLFF; cdr3_nt: TGCGCCAGCAGCCTAGGGACAGGGACGAAGAAGGATGAAAAACTGTTTTTT
clone_size: -; j_call: TRBJ1-2; d_call: -; v_call: TRBV7-2; cdr3_aa: CASSLQGHGYTF; cdr3_nt: TGTGCCAGCAGCTTACAGGGCCATGGCTACACCTTC
clone_size: -; j_call: TRBJ2-6; d_call: TRBD1; v_call: TRBV7-8; cdr3_aa: CASSPPGYRDRPEEAGANVLTF; cdr3_nt: TGTGCCAGCAGCCCCCCCGGATACCGGGACAGGCCCGAAGAGGCTGGGGCCAACGTCCTGACTTTC
clone_size: -; j_call: TRBJ1-1; d_call: TRBD1; v_call: TRBV6-4; cdr3_aa: CASSAGPGQSEAFF; cdr3_nt: TGTGCCAGCAGTGCCGGTCCGGGACAGAGTGAAGCTTTCTTT
clone_size: -; j_call: TRBJ1-2; d_call: -; v_call: TRBV15; cdr3_aa: CATSRGDNDPYGYTF; cdr3_nt: TGTGCCACCAGCAGAGGGGACAACGATCCATATGGCTACACCTTC